This T cell receptor beta chain stems from a study of beta chain features in type 1 diabetes. Study summary: Patients looked much like healthy donors when it came to age, gender and cell yields. Study-wide points: Within the patient group, naive, central memory and Treg TCRB repertoires appeared more similar to each other than within healthy donors.

CD45RO/CCR7/CD25/CD127/CD95/CD27 separated CD4+ naive, central memory, regulatory and stem cell-like memory cells by sorting. Each sorted fraction was over 95% pure. Worth noting for this clone: Its target is unknown.

This CDR3 is 15 amino acids long. Trimming at V came to 3 bases and at J to 2 bases, leaving 2 bases not matched to a gene. Germline assignment: CDR1 SGDLS and CDR2 YYNGEE. Investigators reverse transcribed all isolated RNA, so they sequenced expressed TCRB transcripts. Data came from immunoSEQ multiplex PCR; TCRdb stores just in-frame clones and leaves some out. The sample holds roughly 380,000 clones, 15% to 20% seen once. The sequence was obtained from a woman in her late teens or twenties in good health. V usage is TRBV9 and J usage is TRBJ2-5; 12 bases fit TRBD2. Sequenced sample: naive CD4+ T cells from blood. This CDR3 reads CASSAGLAGQETQYF. CDR3 coding DNA: TGTGCCAGCAGCGCAGGACTAGCGGGACAAGAGACCCAGTACTTC.